Listed below are T cell receptor beta chains from one sample, sequenced in a study of OX40 agonist ivuxolimab in advanced cancers. Method: immunoSEQ multiplex PCR; TCRdb's copy keeps in-frame clones and lacks some. The table has more than 20,000 clones, about 82% seen once. Sequences were derived from CD4+ or CD8+ T cells sorted from blood, sampled in a trial of the OX40 agonist ivuxolimab. The origin of the receptors is an adult with an advanced solid tumor such as melanoma, head and neck, liver or kidney cancer. CDR3s include the opening cysteine and the closing phenylalanine or tryptophan. D genes are given only for firm matches. A clone size is listed for some rows: how often the clone was seen (once, few, many), or a class if it is expanded.

V gene: TRBV6-5; J gene: TRBJ2-7; D gene: -; clone size: -; CDR3 DNA: TGTGCCAGCAGTTACTCGGGACACGTGAACGAGCAGTACTTC; CDR3 protein: CASSYSGHVNEQYF
V gene: TRBV25-1; J gene: TRBJ2-3; D gene: TRBD2; clone size: -; CDR3 DNA: TGTGCCAGCAGTGAAAGAGCGGGGCTTACACTCACAGATACGCAGTATTTT; CDR3 protein: CASSERAGLTLTDTQYF
V gene: TRBV14; J gene: TRBJ1-2; D gene: TRBD1; clone size: -; CDR3 DNA: TGTGCCAGCAGCTCCCAGAGACAGGGACGATATGGCTACACCTTC; CDR3 protein: CASSSQRQGRYGYTF
V gene: TRBV2; J gene: TRBJ1-5; D gene: -; clone size: few; CDR3 DNA: TGTGCCAGCAGTGAACCCCCCTGGGAGGGCAATCAGCCCCAGCATTTT; CDR3 protein: CASSEPPWEGNQPQHF
V gene: TRBV6-5; J gene: TRBJ1-2; D gene: -; clone size: -; CDR3 DNA: TGTGCCAGCAGTTATCAGGGTGGCTATGGCTACACCTTC; CDR3 protein: CASSYQGGYGYTF
V gene: TRBV4-1; J gene: TRBJ2-3; D gene: -; clone size: -; CDR3 DNA: TGCGCCAGCAGCCAAGCACCCGGCGGAGATACGCAGTATTTT; CDR3 protein: CASSQAPGGDTQYF
V gene: TRBV27; J gene: TRBJ2-7; D gene: -; clone size: -; CDR3 DNA: TGTGCCAGCAGCGGGACCGGGCCCCACGAGCAGTACTTC; CDR3 protein: CASSGTGPHEQYF
V gene: TRBV4-1; J gene: TRBJ2-7; D gene: TRBD2; clone size: -; CDR3 DNA: TGCGCCAGCAGCCAAGCCGCTAGCGGGAGAGGGCACGAGCAGTACTTC; CDR3 protein: CASSQAASGRGHEQYF
V gene: TRBV7-8; J gene: TRBJ1-5; D gene: -; clone size: -; CDR3 DNA: TGTGCCAGCTCGTATCAGGCTAGCAATCAGCCCCAGCATTTT; CDR3 protein: CASSYQASNQPQHF
V gene: TRBV18; J gene: TRBJ2-2; D gene: TRBD1; clone size: -; CDR3 DNA: TGTGCCAGCTCACCTTCGACAGGGGGTGGCACCGGGGAGCTGTTTTTT; CDR3 protein: CASSPSTGGGTGELFF
V gene: TRBV5-1; J gene: TRBJ2-3; D gene: TRBD2; clone size: once; CDR3 DNA: TGCGCCAGCAGCTTGTGGACTAGCGGCACAGATACGCAGTATTTT; CDR3 protein: CASSLWTSGTDTQYF
V gene: TRBV5-1; J gene: TRBJ1-5; D gene: -; clone size: -; CDR3 DNA: TGCGCCAGCAGTTTCTTCCCGGGCAATCAGCCCCAGCATTTT; CDR3 protein: CASSFFPGNQPQHF
V gene: TRBV6-1; J gene: TRBJ1-4; D gene: -; clone size: -; CDR3 DNA: TGTGCCAGCAGTGAAGAGCAGGTGGTTAATGAAAAACTGTTTTTT; CDR3 protein: CASSEEQVVNEKLFF
V gene: TRBV14; J gene: TRBJ2-7; D gene: -; clone size: -; CDR3 DNA: TGTGCCAGCAGCCAAGAGCGGGGGCTAGGTGAGCAGTACTTC; CDR3 protein: CASSQERGLGEQYF
V gene: TRBV5-4; J gene: TRBJ1-1; D gene: TRBD1; clone size: -; CDR3 DNA: TGTGCCAGCAGCTTGGCGCTGGGAAACCGGGACAGGGGGCGAGGGACTGAAGCTTTCTTT; CDR3 protein: CASSLALGNRDRGRGTEAFF
V gene: TRBV6-5; J gene: TRBJ2-1; D gene: TRBD2; clone size: -; CDR3 DNA: TGTGCCAGCAGTTTTACTAGCGGGAGAATCAATGAGCAGTTCTTC; CDR3 protein: CASSFTSGRINEQFF
V gene: TRBV27; J gene: TRBJ2-3; D gene: -; clone size: once; CDR3 DNA: TGTGCCAGCAGTTATGTGGGGCCCACAGATACGCAGTATTTT; CDR3 protein: CASSYVGPTDTQYF
V gene: TRBV4-1; J gene: TRBJ2-1; D gene: TRBD2; clone size: many; CDR3 DNA: TGCGCCAGCAGCCAAGAAGGTAGCGGGAGTTCCTACAATGAGCAGTTCTTC; CDR3 protein: CASSQEGSGSSYNEQFF